This TCR beta chain originates from a study of type 1 regulatory T cells listed by TCRdb under 2021. With respect to the entire study: The study characterized an in vitro protocol that generated a Tr1-enriched, alloantigen-specific CD4 T cell product named T-allo10. T-allo10 was being tested clinically in patients with hematological malignancies who were undergoing allogeneic hematopoietic stem cell transplantation.

The V end loses 5 bases and the J end loses 4 bases, and a stretch of 12 bases separates them. Counted from cysteine to phenylalanine, this CDR3 has 15 amino acids. Only the CDR3 region is kept as DNA, spanning 45 bases read in frame from base 1. The germline V gene (reference sequence) specifies MNHEY as CDR1 and SMNVEV as CDR2. This sample was sequenced with an Illumina MiSeq. TCRdb trimmed public reads at Q25 via fastp, called clones via MiXCR and kept in-frame beta chains. Merged by CDR3 protein, the rows form single entries marked with the most common genes and DNA. This sample is represented by about 24,000 distinct CDR3 sequences; about half of them were singletons. The ten largest make up 4.8% of the sample. Details on this clonotype: Its antigen is not yet known. Base quality data are lacking; no much larger clone is found one base away.

The receptor was derived from a human donor in good health. This sequence uses TRBV27 and TRBJ1-6; the D gene is perhaps TRBD1, on 5 matching bases. The sequenced sample consisted of cultured T cells, either the whole culture or a sorted T cell fraction (not recorded which). The CDR3 here reads CASSPMGGYNSPLHF. The DNA reads as follows: TGTGCCAGCAGTCCGATGGGGGGTTATAATTCACCCCTCCACTTT.